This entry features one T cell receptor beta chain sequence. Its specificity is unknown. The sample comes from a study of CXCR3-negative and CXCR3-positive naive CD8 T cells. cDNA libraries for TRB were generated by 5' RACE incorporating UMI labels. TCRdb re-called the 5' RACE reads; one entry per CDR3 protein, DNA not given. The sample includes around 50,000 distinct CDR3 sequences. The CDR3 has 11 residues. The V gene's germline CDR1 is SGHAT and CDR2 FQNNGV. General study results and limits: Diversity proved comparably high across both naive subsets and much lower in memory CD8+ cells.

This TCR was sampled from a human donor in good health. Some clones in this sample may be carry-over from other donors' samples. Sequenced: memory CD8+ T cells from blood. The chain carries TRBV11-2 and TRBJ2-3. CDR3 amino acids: CASSDEDTQYF.